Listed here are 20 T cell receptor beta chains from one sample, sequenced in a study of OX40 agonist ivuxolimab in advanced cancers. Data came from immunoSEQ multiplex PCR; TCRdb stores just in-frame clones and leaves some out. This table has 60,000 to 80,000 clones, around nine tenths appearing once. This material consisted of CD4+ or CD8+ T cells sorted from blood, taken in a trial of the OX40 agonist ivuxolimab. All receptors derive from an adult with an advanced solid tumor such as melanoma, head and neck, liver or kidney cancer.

The CDR3 DNA reads as TGTGCCTGGAGTGGAGGACTAGCGGGAGAATTCTTC. Translated: CAWSGGLAGEFF. The chain uses TRBV30 and TRBJ2-1, with TRBD2 matching 13 bases. Looked up from germline, CDR1 is GTSNPN and CDR2 is SVGIG (reference sequence). CDR3 size: 12 residues. V trimming: 1 base; J trimming: 16 bases; junction bases outside the gene matches: 4.

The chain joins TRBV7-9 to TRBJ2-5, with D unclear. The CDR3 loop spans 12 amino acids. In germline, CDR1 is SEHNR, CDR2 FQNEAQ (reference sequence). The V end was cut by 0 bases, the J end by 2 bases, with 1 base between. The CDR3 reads CASSLAQETQYF. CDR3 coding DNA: TGTGCCAGCAGCTTAGCGCAAGAGACCCAGTACTTC.

The CDR3 region is CASRSGQYFSPGYTF. The CDR3 bases are TGTGCCAGCAGATCCGGACAGTATTTTTCCCCTGGCTACACCTTC. The chain has TRBV2 and TRBJ1-2; D is perhaps TRBD1 (6 bases). Germline V lookup: CDR1 SNHLY, CDR2 FYNNEI. Trimming pared 6 bases from V and 7 bases from J, leaving 21 bases between. The CDR3 loop spans 15 amino acids.

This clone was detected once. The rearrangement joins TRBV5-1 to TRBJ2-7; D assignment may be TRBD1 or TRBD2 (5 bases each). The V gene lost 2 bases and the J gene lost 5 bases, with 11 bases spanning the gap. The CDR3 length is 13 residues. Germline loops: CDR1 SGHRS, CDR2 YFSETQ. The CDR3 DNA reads TGCGCCAGCAGCTTTTCGGGGCGCGACGAGCAGTACTTC. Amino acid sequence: CASSFSGRDEQYF.

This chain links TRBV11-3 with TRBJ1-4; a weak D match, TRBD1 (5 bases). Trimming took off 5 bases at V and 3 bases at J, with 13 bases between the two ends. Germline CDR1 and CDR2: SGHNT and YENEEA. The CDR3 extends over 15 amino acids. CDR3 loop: CASSPRDGPNEKLFF. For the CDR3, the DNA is TGTGCCAGCAGCCCCCGGGACGGACCTAATGAAAAACTGTTTTTT.

As DNA, the CDR3 is TGTGCCAGCAGCCGCAGACAGGGGAACACTGAAGCTTTCTTT. It codes for CASSRRQGNTEAFF. The J gene is TRBJ1-1, the V gene TRBV6-6, with 7 bases aligning to TRBD1. J lost 1 base, V lost 6 bases, and 5 bases had no gene match. The CDR3 runs to 14 residues. Germline CDR1 MNHNY, CDR2 SVGAGI (reference sequence).

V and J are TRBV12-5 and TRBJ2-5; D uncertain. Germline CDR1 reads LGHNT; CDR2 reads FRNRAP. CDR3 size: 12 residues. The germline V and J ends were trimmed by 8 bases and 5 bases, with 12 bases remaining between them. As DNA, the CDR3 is TGTGCTAGTAGGGCCACTACGGAGACCCAGTACTTC. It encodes CASRATTETQYF. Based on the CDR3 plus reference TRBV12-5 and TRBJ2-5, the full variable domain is DARVTQTPRHKVTEMGQEVTMRCQPILGHNTVFWYRQTMMQGLELLAYFRNRAPLDDSGMPKDRFSAEMPDATLATLKIQPSEPRDSAVYFCASRATTETQYFGPGTRLLVL.

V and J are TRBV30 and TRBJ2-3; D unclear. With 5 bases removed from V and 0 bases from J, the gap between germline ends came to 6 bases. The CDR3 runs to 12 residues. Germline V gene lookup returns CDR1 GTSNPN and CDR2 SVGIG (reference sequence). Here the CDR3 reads CAWGISTDTQYF. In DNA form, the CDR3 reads TGTGCCTGGGGCATCAGCACAGATACGCAGTATTTT.

The CDR3 nucleotides read TGTGCCAGCGGACTAGCTCACACAGATACGCAGTATTTT. It specifies CASGLAHTDTQYF. V is TRBV7-2 and J is TRBJ2-3; 8 bases are shared with TRBD2. Germline values: CDR1 SGHTA, CDR2 FQGNSA. CDR3 length: 13 residues. Trimming took 8 bases from V and 2 from J; bases not matched to a gene: 3. Full variable domain (missing parts from reference TRBV7-2 and TRBJ2-3): GAGVSQSPSNKVTEKGKDVELRCDPISGHTALYWYRQSLGQGLEFLIYFQGNSAPDKSGLPSDRFSAERTGGSVSTLTIQRTQQEDSAVYLCASGLAHTDTQYFGPGTRLTVL.

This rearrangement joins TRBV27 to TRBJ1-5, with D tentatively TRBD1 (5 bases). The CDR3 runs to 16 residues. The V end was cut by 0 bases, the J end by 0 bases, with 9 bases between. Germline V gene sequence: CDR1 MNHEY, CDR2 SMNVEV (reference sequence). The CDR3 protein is CASSLSWGVSNQPQHF. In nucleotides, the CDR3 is TGTGCCAGCAGTTTATCGTGGGGGGTTAGCAATCAGCCCCAGCATTTT.

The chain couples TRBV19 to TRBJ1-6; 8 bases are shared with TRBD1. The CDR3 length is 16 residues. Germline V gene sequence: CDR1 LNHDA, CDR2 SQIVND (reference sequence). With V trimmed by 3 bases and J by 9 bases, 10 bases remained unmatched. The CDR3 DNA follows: TGTGCCAGTAGTATTGCCCCGCAGGGGGCGTCTTCACCCCTCCACTTT. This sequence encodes CASSIAPQGASSPLHF.

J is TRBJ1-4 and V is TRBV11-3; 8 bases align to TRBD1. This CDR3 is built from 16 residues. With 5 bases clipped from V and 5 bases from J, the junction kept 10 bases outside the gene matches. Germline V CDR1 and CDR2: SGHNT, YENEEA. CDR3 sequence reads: CASSAMGQAGNEKLFF. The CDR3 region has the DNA TGTGCCAGCAGCGCAATGGGACAGGCCGGGAATGAAAAACTGTTTTTT.

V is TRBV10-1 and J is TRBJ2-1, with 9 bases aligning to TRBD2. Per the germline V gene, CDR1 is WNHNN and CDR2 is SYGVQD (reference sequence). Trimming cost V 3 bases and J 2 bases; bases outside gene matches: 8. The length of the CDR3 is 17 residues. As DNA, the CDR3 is TGCGCCAGCAGTGATCCCTTTGCGGGAGGGACCTACAATGAGCAGTTCTTC. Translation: CASSDPFAGGTYNEQFF.

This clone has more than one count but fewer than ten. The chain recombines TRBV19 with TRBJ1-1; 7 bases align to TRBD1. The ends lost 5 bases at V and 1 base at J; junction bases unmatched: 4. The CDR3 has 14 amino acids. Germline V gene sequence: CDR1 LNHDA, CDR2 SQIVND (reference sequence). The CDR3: CASSAGQRNTEAFF. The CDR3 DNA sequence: TGTGCCAGTAGTGCGGGACAGCGGAACACTGAAGCTTTCTTT.

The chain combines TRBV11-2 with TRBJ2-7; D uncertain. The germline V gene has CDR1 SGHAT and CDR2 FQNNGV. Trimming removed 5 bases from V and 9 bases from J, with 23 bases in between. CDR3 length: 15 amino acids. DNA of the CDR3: TGTGCCAGCAGCCCCCAGCGAGCCGCCCCGCTACCGCAGTACTTC. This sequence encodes CASSPQRAAPLPQYF.

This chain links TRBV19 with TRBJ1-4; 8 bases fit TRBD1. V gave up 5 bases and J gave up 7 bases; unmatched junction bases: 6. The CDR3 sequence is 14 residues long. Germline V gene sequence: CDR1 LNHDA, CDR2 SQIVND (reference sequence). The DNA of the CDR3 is TGTGCCAGTAGTTCCGGACAGGGCTTTGAAAAACTGTTTTTT. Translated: CASSSGQGFEKLFF.

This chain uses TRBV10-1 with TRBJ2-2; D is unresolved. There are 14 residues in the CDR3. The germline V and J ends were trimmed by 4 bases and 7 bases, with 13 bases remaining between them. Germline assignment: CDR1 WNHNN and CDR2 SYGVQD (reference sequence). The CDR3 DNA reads TGCGCCAGCAGTGCTGAGTTAATGAGCGGGGAGCTGTTTTTT. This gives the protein CASSAELMSGELFF.

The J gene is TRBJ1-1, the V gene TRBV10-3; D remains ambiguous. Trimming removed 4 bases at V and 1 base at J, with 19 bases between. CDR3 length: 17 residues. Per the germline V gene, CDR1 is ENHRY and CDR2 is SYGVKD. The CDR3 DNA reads TGTGCCATCAGTGGTAGAGCGGAGGTCGGATGGAACACTGAAGCTTTCTTT. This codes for CAISGRAEVGWNTEAFF.

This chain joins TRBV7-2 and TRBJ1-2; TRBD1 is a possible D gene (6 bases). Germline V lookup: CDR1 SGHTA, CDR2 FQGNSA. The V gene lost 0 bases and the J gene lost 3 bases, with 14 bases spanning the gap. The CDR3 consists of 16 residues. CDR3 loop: CASSLAFRGNYYGYTF. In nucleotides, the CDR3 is TGTGCCAGCAGCTTAGCGTTCAGGGGAAACTACTATGGCTACACCTTC. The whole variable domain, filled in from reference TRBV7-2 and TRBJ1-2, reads GAGVSQSPSNKVTEKGKDVELRCDPISGHTALYWYRQSLGQGLEFLIYFQGNSAPDKSGLPSDRFSAERTGGSVSTLTIQRTQQEDSAVYLCASSLAFRGNYYGYTFGSGTRLTVV.

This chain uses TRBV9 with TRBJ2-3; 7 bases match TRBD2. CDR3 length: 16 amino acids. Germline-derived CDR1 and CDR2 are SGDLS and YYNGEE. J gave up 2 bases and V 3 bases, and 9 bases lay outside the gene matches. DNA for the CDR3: TGTGCCAGCAGCGCCCCCGGGAAGCGGGACACAGATACGCAGTATTTT. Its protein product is CASSAPGKRDTDTQYF.